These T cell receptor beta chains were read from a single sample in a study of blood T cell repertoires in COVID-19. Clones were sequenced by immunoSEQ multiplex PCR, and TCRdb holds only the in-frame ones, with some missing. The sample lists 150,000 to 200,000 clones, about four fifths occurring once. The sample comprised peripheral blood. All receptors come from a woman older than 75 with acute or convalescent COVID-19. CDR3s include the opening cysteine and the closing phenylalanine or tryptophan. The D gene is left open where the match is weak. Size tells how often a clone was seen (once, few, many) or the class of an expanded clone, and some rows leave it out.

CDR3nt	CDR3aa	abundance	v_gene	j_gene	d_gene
TGCAGCGTCGGGGACTCCCGCTACAATGAGCAGTTCTTC	CSVGDSRYNEQFF	NA	TRBV29-1	TRBJ2-1	NA
TGTGCCAGCAGCTTAGCGGGAGTCTACAATGAGCAGTTCTTC	CASSLAGVYNEQFF	NA	TRBV7-9	TRBJ2-1	NA
TGTGCCAGCAGCCCCCGACTAGCGGGATACCATGAGCAGTTCTTC	CASSPRLAGYHEQFF	NA	TRBV5-6	TRBJ2-1	TRBD2
TGTGCCAGCAGCTTACTTCTAGCGCCGAGCACCGGGGAGCTGTTTTTT	CASSLLLAPSTGELFF	NA	TRBV11-2	TRBJ2-2	NA
TGTGCCAGCAGCCAGACCGGGACTAGCTTTGGTGAGCAGTTCTTC	CASSQTGTSFGEQFF	NA	TRBV7-3	TRBJ2-1	TRBD2
TGCGCCAGCAGCCTGACAGAAGCAACTAATGAAAAACTGTTTTTT	CASSLTEATNEKLFF	once	TRBV5-1	TRBJ1-4	NA
TGTGCCAGCAGTTTCAAAGGGGATAGCTACGAGCAGTACTTC	CASSFKGDSYEQYF	few	TRBV28	TRBJ2-7	NA
TGTGCCAACTCTCCCGGGACTAGCGGGAGTACCTGGGGTTCAGATACGCAGTATTTT	CANSPGTSGSTWGSDTQYF	NA	TRBV2	TRBJ2-3	TRBD2
TGTGCCAGCAGTGGGACAGAGGAGAATCAGCCCCAGCATTTT	CASSGTEENQPQHF	NA	TRBV6-2/TRBV6-3	TRBJ1-5	TRBD1
TGTGCCAGCAGGGGGACAAGAAGCTCCTACGAGCAGTACTTC	CASRGTRSSYEQYF	NA	TRBV5-8	TRBJ2-7	NA
TGCGCCAGCAGCTCCGGACTAGCGGGGGATTACAATGAGCAGTTCTTC	CASSSGLAGDYNEQFF	NA	TRBV5-1	TRBJ2-1	TRBD2
TGTGCCATCAGTGATAATGAGGAGACCCAGTACTTC	CAISDNEETQYF	NA	TRBV10-3	TRBJ2-5	NA
TGTGCCAGCAGCGTGTTGGCGGGAGGGAGCACTGAAGCTTTCTTT	CASSVLAGGSTEAFF	NA	TRBV9	TRBJ1-1	NA
TGCAGCGGATCGACAGACCCTAACTATGGCTACACCTTC	CSGSTDPNYGYTF	NA	TRBV29-1	TRBJ1-2	NA
TGTGCCAGCAGTGAATCATCTAGGCCTCAAAGATATACGCAGTATTTT	CASSESSRPQRYTQYF	few	TRBV25-1	TRBJ2-3	NA
TGCGCCAGCAGAGCCCGGGCTCTGGGGCCCGCTGAGCAGTTCTTC	CASRARALGPAEQFF	NA	TRBV5-1	TRBJ2-1	NA
TGTGCCAGCAGCTTGCCAGGTGTGAACACTGAAGCTTTCTTT	CASSLPGVNTEAFF	NA	TRBV5-6	TRBJ1-1	NA
TGTGCCAGCTCACCACCGAACAGTCCCTACGAGCAGTACTTC	CASSPPNSPYEQYF	NA	TRBV18	TRBJ2-7	NA
TGTGCCAGCAGCTGGGGACAGGGCGAATACGAGCAGTACTTC	CASSWGQGEYEQYF	NA	TRBV5-6	TRBJ2-7	TRBD1
TGTGCAAGTCGCTCGCGTGGGGGGGGACTAGCCAAAAACATTCAGTACTTC	CASRSRGGGLAKNIQYF	NA	TRBV12-2	TRBJ2-4	NA
TGTGCCAGCAGGCCTAGCGGGGTCGACGAGCAGTACTTC	CASRPSGVDEQYF	once	TRBV28	TRBJ2-7	TRBD2
TGTGCCAGCAGCTCTAAGACTAGCGGGAGCACAGATACGCAGTATTTT	CASSSKTSGSTDTQYF	NA	TRBV5-4	TRBJ2-3	TRBD2